In this sample, the clone carrying this T cell receptor beta chain turned up once. Its specificity is not known. The assay was immunoSEQ multiplex PCR, and TCRdb's table has in-frame clones only and misses some. The sample lists approximately 300,000 clones, around 93% occurring once. This record comes from a study of T cell responses to AZD1222 COVID-19 vaccine. General study findings and limits: Spike-specific TCRs gained breadth and depth after people received two AZD1222 doses. Along spike, vaccine-associated CD4 TCRs were found throughout, with dominance at 160-218 and 743-854.

The V and J ends lost 3 bases and 10 bases, in that order; junction bases with no gene match: 13. In germline, CDR1 is MNHEY, CDR2 SMNVEV (reference sequence). The CDR3 length is 16 residues. Samples with a second dose at about 4 or about 12 weeks were pooled together. The chain recombines TRBV27 with TRBJ1-4; 8 bases match TRBD1. This receptor was obtained from an adult who received the AZD1222 COVID-19 vaccine. The sequencing used peripheral blood, collected 28 days after the second AZD1222 dose. In DNA, the CDR3 is TGTGCCAGCAGTTTCCGGCCCCAGACAGGGGAGGGAAAACTGTTTTTT. Residues: CASSFRPQTGEGKLFF.